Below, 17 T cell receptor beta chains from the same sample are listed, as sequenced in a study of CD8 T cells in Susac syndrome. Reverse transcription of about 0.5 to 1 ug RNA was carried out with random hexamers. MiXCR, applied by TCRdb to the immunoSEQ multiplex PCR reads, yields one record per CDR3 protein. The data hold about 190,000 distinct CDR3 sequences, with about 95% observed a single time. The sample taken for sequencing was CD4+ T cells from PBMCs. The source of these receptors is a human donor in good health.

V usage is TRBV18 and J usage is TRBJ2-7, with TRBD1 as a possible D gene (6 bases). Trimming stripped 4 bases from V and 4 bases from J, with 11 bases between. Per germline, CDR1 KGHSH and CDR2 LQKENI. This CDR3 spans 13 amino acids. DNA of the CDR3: TGTGCCAGCTCACTGGCAGGGGCTTACGAGCAGTACGTC. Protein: CASSLAGAYEQYV.

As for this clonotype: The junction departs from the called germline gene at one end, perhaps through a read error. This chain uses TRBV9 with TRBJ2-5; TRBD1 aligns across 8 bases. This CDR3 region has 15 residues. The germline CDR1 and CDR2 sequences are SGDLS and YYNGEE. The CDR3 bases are TGTGCCAGCGGCGTGGGGACAGGCCACCAAGAGACCCAGTACTTC. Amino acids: CASGVGTGHQETQYF. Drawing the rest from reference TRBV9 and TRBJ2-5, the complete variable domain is DSGVTQTPKHLITATGQRVTLRCSPRSGDLSVYWYQQSLDQGLQFLIQYYNGEERAKGNILERFSAQQFPDLHSELNLSSLELGDSALYFCASGVGTGHQETQYFGPGTRLLVL.

DNA for the CDR3: TGCAGTGCAAGCAGGGGAGGGAGCACTGAAGCTTTCTTT. Amino acid sequence: CSASRGGSTEAFF. The chain joins TRBV20-1 to TRBJ1-1; perhaps TRBD1 as D (6 bases). Per germline, CDR1 DFQATT and CDR2 SNEGSKA (reference sequence). The CDR3 sequence is 13 residues long. V gave up 6 bases and J gave up 4 bases, with 15 bases separating them.

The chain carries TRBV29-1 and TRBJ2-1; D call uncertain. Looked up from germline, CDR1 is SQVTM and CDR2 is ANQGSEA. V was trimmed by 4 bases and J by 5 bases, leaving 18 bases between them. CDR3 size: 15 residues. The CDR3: CSVGLRYGVDNEQFF. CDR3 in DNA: TGCAGCGTTGGTCTCCGGTATGGGGTTGACAATGAGCAGTTCTTC.

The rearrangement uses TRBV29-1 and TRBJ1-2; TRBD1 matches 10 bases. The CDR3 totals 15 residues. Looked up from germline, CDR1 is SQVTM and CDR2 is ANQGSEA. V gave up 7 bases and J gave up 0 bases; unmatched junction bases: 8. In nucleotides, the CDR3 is TGCAGCGCCGGAAGGGACAGGGGAACTAACTATGGCTACACCTTC. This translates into CSAGRDRGTNYGYTF.

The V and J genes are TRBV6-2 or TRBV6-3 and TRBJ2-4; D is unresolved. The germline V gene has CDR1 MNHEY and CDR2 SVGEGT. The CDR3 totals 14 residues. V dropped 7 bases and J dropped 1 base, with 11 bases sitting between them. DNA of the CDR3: TGTGCCAGCACGGAGTCCGGCGCCAAAAACATTCAGTACTTC. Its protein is CASTESGAKNIQYF.

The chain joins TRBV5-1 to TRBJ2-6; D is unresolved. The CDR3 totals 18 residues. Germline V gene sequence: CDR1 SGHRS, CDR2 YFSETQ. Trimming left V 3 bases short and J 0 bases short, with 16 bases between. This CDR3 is CASSYLSRVPSGANVLTF. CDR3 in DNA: TGCGCCAGCAGCTACCTCTCCCGGGTCCCCTCTGGGGCCAACGTCCTGACTTTC.

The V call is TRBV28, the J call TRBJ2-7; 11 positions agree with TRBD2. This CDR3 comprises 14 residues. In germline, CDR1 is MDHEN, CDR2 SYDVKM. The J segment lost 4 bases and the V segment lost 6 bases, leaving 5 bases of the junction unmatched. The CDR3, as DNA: TGTGCCAGCAGCTATAGCGGGGGGGCTTACGAGCAGTACTTC. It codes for CASSYSGGAYEQYF. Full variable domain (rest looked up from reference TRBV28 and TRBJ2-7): DVKVTQSSRYLVKRTGEKVFLECVQDMDHENMFWYRQDPGLGLRLIYFSYDVKMKEKGDIPEGYSVSREKKERFSLILESASTNQTSMYLCASSYSGGAYEQYFGPGTRLTVT.

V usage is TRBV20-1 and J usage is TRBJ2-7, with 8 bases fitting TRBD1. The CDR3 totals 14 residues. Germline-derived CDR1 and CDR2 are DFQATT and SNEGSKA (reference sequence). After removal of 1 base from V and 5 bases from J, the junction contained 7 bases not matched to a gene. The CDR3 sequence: CSARAGQGEHEQYF. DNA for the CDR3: TGCAGTGCTAGAGCTGGACAGGGAGAGCACGAGCAGTACTTC.

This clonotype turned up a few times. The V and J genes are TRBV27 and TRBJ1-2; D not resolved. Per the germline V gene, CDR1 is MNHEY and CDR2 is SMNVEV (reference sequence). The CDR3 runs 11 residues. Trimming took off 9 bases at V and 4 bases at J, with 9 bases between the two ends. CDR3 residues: CASSWGYGYTF. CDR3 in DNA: TGTGCCAGTTCCTGGGGCTATGGCTACACCTTC.

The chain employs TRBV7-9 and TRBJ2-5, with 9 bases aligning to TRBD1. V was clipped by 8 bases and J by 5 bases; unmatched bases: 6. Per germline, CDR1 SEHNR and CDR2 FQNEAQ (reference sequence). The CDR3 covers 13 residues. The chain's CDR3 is CASGDRGMETQYF. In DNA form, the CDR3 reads TGTGCCAGCGGAGACAGGGGGATGGAGACCCAGTACTTC.

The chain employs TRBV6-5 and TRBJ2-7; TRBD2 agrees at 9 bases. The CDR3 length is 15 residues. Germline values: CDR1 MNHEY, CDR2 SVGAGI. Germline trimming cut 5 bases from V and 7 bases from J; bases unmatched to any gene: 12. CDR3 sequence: CASSRPGTSPNEQYF. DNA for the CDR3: TGTGCCAGCAGTAGACCCGGGACTAGCCCTAATGAGCAGTACTTC.

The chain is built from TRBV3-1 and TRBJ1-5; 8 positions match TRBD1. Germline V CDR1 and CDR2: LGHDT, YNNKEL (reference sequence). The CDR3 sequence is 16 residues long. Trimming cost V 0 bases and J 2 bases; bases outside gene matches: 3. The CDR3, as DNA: TGTGCCAGCAGCCAAGATCACAGGGGGGGCAATCAGCCCCAGCATTTT. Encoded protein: CASSQDHRGGNQPQHF.

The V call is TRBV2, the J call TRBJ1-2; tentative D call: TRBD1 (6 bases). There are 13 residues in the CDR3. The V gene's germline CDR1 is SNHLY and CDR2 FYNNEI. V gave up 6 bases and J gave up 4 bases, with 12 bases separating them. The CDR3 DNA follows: TGTGCCAGCAGGCAGGGGTTGGCCTATGGCTACACCTTC. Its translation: CASRQGLAYGYTF.

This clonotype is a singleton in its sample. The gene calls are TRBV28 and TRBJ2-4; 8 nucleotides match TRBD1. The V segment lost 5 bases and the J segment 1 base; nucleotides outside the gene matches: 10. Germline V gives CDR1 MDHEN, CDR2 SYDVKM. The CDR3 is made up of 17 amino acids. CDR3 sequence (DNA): TGTGCCAGCAGTCTACCGACAGGGGAGAGGGCCAAAAACATTCAGTACTTC. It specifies CASSLPTGERAKNIQYF.

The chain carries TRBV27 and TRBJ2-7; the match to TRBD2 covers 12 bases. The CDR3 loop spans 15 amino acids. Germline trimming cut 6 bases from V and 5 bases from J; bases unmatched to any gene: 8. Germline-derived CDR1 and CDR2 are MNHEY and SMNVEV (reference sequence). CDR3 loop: CASSPTSGSLHEQYV. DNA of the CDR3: TGTGCCAGCAGCCCGACTAGCGGGAGTCTCCACGAGCAGTACGTC.

The CDR3 loop reads CASSSWGEAKNIQYF. The CDR3 nucleotides read TGTGCCAGCAGCTCATGGGGGGAAGCCAAAAACATTCAGTACTTC. The chain combines TRBV6-6 with TRBJ2-4, with a weak D call TRBD2 (6 bases). The germline gives CDR1 MNHNY, CDR2 SVGAGI (reference sequence). Trimming cost V 6 bases and J 0 bases, with 12 bases left between them. CDR3 length: 15 residues.